Listed below are T cell receptor beta chains from one sample, sequenced in a study of CD8 T cells in Susac syndrome. TCRdb called the immunoSEQ multiplex PCR reads again in MiXCR, with one record for every CDR3 protein. The table records 85,000 to 120,000 distinct CDR3 sequences, 94% of them present only once. Sequences were obtained from CD8+ T cells from PBMCs. The receptors here all came from a human donor with Susac syndrome. Each CDR3 is given with its conserved first and last residue. A D gene is named only where the DNA matches it firmly. Clone size is not always given. Where it is, it says once, few, many or a class for expanded clones.

D: TRBD2
V: TRBV20-1
size: NA
J: TRBJ2-1
CDR3: CSARDRRGSLYNEQFF
DNA: TGCAGTGCTAGAGATAGGCGGGGGAGTCTCTACAATGAGCAGTTCTTC

D: TRBD2
V: TRBV12-3/TRBV12-4
size: once
J: TRBJ2-1
CDR3: CASSPASGGLGEQFF
DNA: TGTGCCAGCAGCCCCGCTAGCGGGGGGTTGGGTGAGCAGTTCTTC

D: NA
V: TRBV14
size: NA
J: TRBJ2-1
CDR3: CASSLYTGSYNEQFF
DNA: TGTGCCAGCAGCCTCTATACGGGTTCCTACAATGAGCAGTTCTTC

D: NA
V: TRBV1
size: NA
J: TRBJ1-2
CDR3: CTSIFEGAGANYGYTF
DNA: TGCACCAGCATCTTCGAGGGTGCAGGAGCTAACTATGGCTACACCTTC

D: TRBD2
V: TRBV5-1
size: few
J: TRBJ2-3
CDR3: CASSFSGGRTDTQYF
DNA: TGCGCCAGCAGTTTTAGCGGGGGTCGCACAGATACGCAGTATTTT

D: NA
V: TRBV25-1
size: NA
J: TRBJ2-5
CDR3: CASSDSRRETQYF
DNA: TGTGCCAGCAGTGATAGCCGCCGGGAGACCCAGTACTTC

D: NA
V: TRBV27
size: NA
J: TRBJ1-5
CDR3: CASSNRENQPQHF
DNA: TGTGCCAGCAGTAACAGGGAGAATCAGCCCCAGCATTTT

D: NA
V: TRBV9
size: NA
J: TRBJ2-3
CDR3: CASSEGWRGVTDTQYF
DNA: TGTGCCAGCAGTGAAGGTTGGAGGGGGGTTACAGATACGCAGTATTTT

D: TRBD1
V: TRBV20-1
size: once
J: TRBJ2-7
CDR3: CSARSWTGPEGPTGEQYF
DNA: TGCAGTGCTAGATCATGGACAGGGCCCGAGGGTCCTACAGGCGAGCAGTACTTC

D: NA
V: TRBV5-4
size: NA
J: TRBJ1-2
CDR3: CASSSRDLWGYTF
DNA: TGTGCCAGCAGCTCACGGGACCTCTGGGGCTACACCTTC

D: NA
V: TRBV11-2
size: NA
J: TRBJ2-7
CDR3: CASSLAGFDEQYF
DNA: TGTGCCAGCAGCTTAGCAGGGTTCGACGAGCAGTACTTC

D: NA
V: TRBV29-1
size: NA
J: TRBJ2-1
CDR3: CSVEGAGPGYNEQFF
DNA: TGCAGCGTTGAAGGGGCAGGGCCAGGGTACAATGAGCAGTTCTTC

D: TRBD2
V: TRBV5-4
size: once
J: TRBJ2-1
CDR3: CASSLGTSGGAPYNEQFF
DNA: TGTGCCAGCAGCTTGGGGACTAGCGGGGGGGCCCCCTACAATGAGCAGTTCTTC

D: NA
V: TRBV5-1
size: NA
J: TRBJ1-6
CDR3: CASSLEGGTHDSPLHF
DNA: TGCGCCAGCAGCTTGGAAGGAGGTACCCATGATTCACCCCTCCACTTT

D: TRBD1
V: TRBV9
size: NA
J: TRBJ2-2
CDR3: CASSAPTGPGELFF
DNA: TGTGCCAGCAGCGCCCCGACAGGGCCCGGGGAGCTGTTTTTT

D: TRBD1
V: TRBV7-3
size: NA
J: TRBJ2-1
CDR3: CASSTDGQGGNEQFF
DNA: TGTGCCAGCAGCACGGACGGACAGGGCGGGAATGAGCAGTTCTTC

D: NA
V: TRBV19
size: NA
J: TRBJ2-2
CDR3: CASEPWGTGELFF
DNA: TGTGCCAGTGAGCCATGGGGTACCGGGGAGCTGTTTTTT

D: NA
V: TRBV7-9
size: NA
J: TRBJ1-1
CDR3: CASSDGTAEAFF
DNA: TGTGCCAGCAGCGATGGAACTGCTGAAGCTTTCTTT

D: NA
V: TRBV4-1
size: once
J: TRBJ2-1
CDR3: CASSLREGALDEQFF
DNA: TGCGCCAGCAGCCTACGGGAGGGGGCTCTGGACGAGCAGTTCTTC

D: TRBD2
V: TRBV5-1
size: NA
J: TRBJ2-1
CDR3: CASRSERGGYNEQFF
DNA: TGCGCCAGCAGGAGCGAGCGGGGGGGCTACAATGAGCAGTTCTTC

D: TRBD1
V: TRBV23-1
size: NA
J: TRBJ1-1
CDR3: CASSQSGQGQGNTEAFF
DNA: TGCGCCAGCAGTCAATCGGGACAGGGGCAGGGGAACACTGAAGCTTTCTTT

D: NA
V: TRBV7-9
size: NA
J: TRBJ1-2
CDR3: CASSTLAGTEINYGYTF
DNA: TGTGCCAGCAGCACCCTCGCTGGGACGGAGATTAACTATGGCTACACCTTC

D: TRBD2
V: TRBV7-3
size: NA
J: TRBJ2-2
CDR3: CASSSTPAGDTGELFF
DNA: TGTGCCAGCAGCTCCACCCCCGCGGGGGACACCGGGGAGCTGTTTTTT

D: NA
V: TRBV4-1
size: few
J: TRBJ2-1
CDR3: CASSQGGGWNEQFF
DNA: TGCGCCAGCAGCCAAGGGGGAGGTTGGAATGAGCAGTTCTTC

D: TRBD2
V: TRBV12-5
size: NA
J: TRBJ2-1
CDR3: CASGAPGAGGVRNEQFF
DNA: TGTGCTAGTGGTGCCCCAGGGGCGGGGGGGGTTCGTAATGAGCAGTTCTTC

D: TRBD2
V: TRBV7-3
size: NA
J: TRBJ2-7
CDR3: CASSASGSSYEQYF
DNA: TGTGCCAGCAGCGCGAGCGGGAGCTCCTACGAGCAGTACTTC

D: TRBD1
V: TRBV6-1
size: few
J: TRBJ1-2
CDR3: CASGQGWSGYTF
DNA: TGTGCCAGCGGACAGGGGTGGAGCGGCTACACCTTC

D: NA
V: TRBV29-1
size: NA
J: TRBJ2-3
CDR3: CSVEDLKGELTDTQYF
DNA: TGCAGCGTTGAAGATCTAAAGGGTGAATTGACAGATACGCAGTATTTT

D: NA
V: TRBV10-3
size: NA
J: TRBJ2-1
CDR3: CAISGSGDLSYNEQFF
DNA: TGTGCCATCAGTGGTAGTGGGGACCTCTCCTACAATGAGCAGTTCTTC

D: TRBD2
V: TRBV7-2
size: NA
J: TRBJ2-3
CDR3: CASTPSGRDTQYF
DNA: TGTGCCAGCACCCCTAGCGGACGTGATACGCAGTATTTT

D: NA
V: TRBV6-4
size: NA
J: TRBJ2-3
CDR3: CASSPEDRTGILPSTDTQYF
DNA: TGTGCCAGCAGCCCTGAGGATAGGACCGGTATACTTCCTAGCACAGATACGCAGTATTTT

D: NA
V: TRBV19
size: NA
J: TRBJ1-5
CDR3: CASSLQGEGNQPQHF
DNA: TGTGCCAGTAGTCTTCAGGGAGAGGGCAATCAGCCCCAGCATTTT

D: NA
V: TRBV27
size: NA
J: TRBJ2-5
CDR3: CASSLSKLRGQETQYF
DNA: TGTGCCAGCAGTTTATCCAAGCTCCGTGGCCAAGAGACCCAGTACTTC

D: NA
V: TRBV29-1
size: NA
J: TRBJ2-7
CDR3: CSVWGGLGIEQYF
DNA: TGCAGCGTTTGGGGAGGCTTAGGGATCGAGCAGTACTTC

D: TRBD2
V: TRBV2
size: NA
J: TRBJ2-4
CDR3: CASSEAVGTSGYIQYF
DNA: TGTGCCAGCAGTGAAGCAGTAGGGACTAGCGGGTACATTCAGTACTTC

D: NA
V: TRBV4-3
size: NA
J: TRBJ1-1
CDR3: CASSQTGNTEAFF
DNA: TGCGCCAGCAGCCAGACAGGGAACACTGAAGCTTTCTTT

D: NA
V: TRBV1
size: NA
J: TRBJ1-2
CDR3: CTSSHPWQEEFGYTF
DNA: TGCACCAGCAGCCACCCCTGGCAGGAAGAGTTTGGCTACACCTTC

D: NA
V: TRBV20-1
size: NA
J: TRBJ1-2
CDR3: CSAKDSGGHGYTF
DNA: TGCAGTGCTAAAGACAGTGGGGGACATGGCTACACCTTC

D: TRBD2
V: TRBV11-1
size: NA
J: TRBJ2-1
CDR3: CASSPSRASGFREQFF
DNA: TGTGCCAGCAGCCCGAGTAGGGCTAGCGGGTTCCGTGAGCAGTTCTTC

D: NA
V: TRBV12-5
size: NA
J: TRBJ2-3
CDR3: CASGSTEQRNTQYF
DNA: TGTGCTAGTGGTTCGACAGAACAGCGAAATACGCAGTATTTT

D: NA
V: TRBV6-1
size: NA
J: TRBJ1-2
CDR3: CASSELGLNYGYTF
DNA: TGTGCCAGCAGTGAACTGGGGCTGAACTATGGCTACACCTTC

D: NA
V: TRBV3-1
size: once
J: TRBJ2-7
CDR3: CASSLGPGAPYEQYF
DNA: TGTGCCAGCAGCCTCGGTCCAGGGGCCCCCTACGAGCAGTACTTC

D: NA
V: TRBV13
size: NA
J: TRBJ1-1
CDR3: CASSLGRAGQNTEAFF
DNA: TGTGCCAGCAGCTTAGGCCGGGCAGGCCAGAACACTGAAGCTTTCTTT

D: TRBD2
V: TRBV7-2
size: NA
J: TRBJ2-1
CDR3: CASSYQPTSGGNNEQFF
DNA: TGTGCCAGCAGCTACCAACCGACTAGCGGGGGGAACAATGAGCAGTTCTTC

D: TRBD1
V: TRBV6-6
size: NA
J: TRBJ2-5
CDR3: CASSYSGQGYQETQYF
DNA: TGTGCCAGCAGTTACTCAGGACAGGGATACCAAGAGACCCAGTACTTC

D: NA
V: TRBV20-1
size: NA
J: TRBJ2-7
CDR3: CSAQGGVSTYEQYF
DNA: TGCAGTGCCCAGGGGGGGGTCAGTACCTACGAGCAGTACTTC

D: NA
V: TRBV27
size: NA
J: TRBJ2-1
CDR3: CASGGLGNEQFF
DNA: TGTGCCAGCGGGGGGCTGGGCAATGAGCAGTTCTTC